Presented here are 27 T cell receptor beta chains from one specimen sequenced in a study of blood T cell repertoires in COVID-19. TCRdb's table, derived via immunoSEQ multiplex PCR, lists solely in-frame clones and lacks some. The sample has 65,000 to 90,000 clones, around 80% seen once. Sequences were obtained from peripheral blood. The receptors were sampled from a man older than 75 with active or convalescent COVID-19.

The chain joins TRBV3-1 (or the pseudogene TRBV3-2) to TRBJ2-7; D is possibly TRBD1 (6 bases). The CDR3 spans 13 residues. The V end was cut by 4 bases, the J end by 2 bases, with 9 bases between. Germline V lookup: CDR1 LGHDT, CDR2 YNNKEL (reference sequence). The CDR3 region is CASSRDTTYEQYF. The CDR3 coding sequence is TGTGCCAGCAGCCGGGACACAACCTACGAGCAGTACTTC.

The rearrangement links TRBV11-3 to TRBJ2-7; possible D gene TRBD2, 6 bases. The CDR3 is 14 amino acids. V was clipped by 5 bases and J by 5 bases, with 16 bases between them. The germline gives CDR1 SGHNT, CDR2 YENEEA. This CDR3 is CASSLTRPRNEQYF. The CDR3 DNA reads as TGTGCCAGCAGCCTGACTAGGCCTCGCAACGAGCAGTACTTC.

The chain is built from TRBV11-3 and TRBJ2-7; 7 bases map to TRBD1. The germline CDR1 and CDR2 sequences are SGHNT and YENEEA. V gave up 5 bases and J gave up 0 bases; unmatched junction bases: 4. There are 14 residues in the CDR3. The CDR3 DNA reads as TGTGCCAGCAGCCCGGGACAGAGCTCCTACGAGCAGTACTTC. This gives the protein CASSPGQSSYEQYF.

This clone was seen once. The chain links TRBV6-2 or TRBV6-3 to TRBJ2-6; the D is unclear. Germline V gene data show CDR1 as MNHEY and CDR2 as SVGEGT. The CDR3 loop spans 15 amino acids. Deletions cut 4 bases from V and 4 bases from J, with 11 bases between. The CDR3 region has the DNA TGTGCCAGCAGTTTAACTGGGCTCGGGGCCAACGTCCTGACTTTC. Protein sequence: CASSLTGLGANVLTF.

This chain joins TRBV7-2 and TRBJ1-1; 8 bases are shared with TRBD1. CDR1 and CDR2 (germline): SGHTA, FQGNSA. Trimming removed 5 bases from V and 3 bases from J; junction bases left unmatched: 11. The CDR3 loop spans 16 amino acids. The CDR3 coding sequence is TGTGCCAGCAGCCGGACAGGGTTGGGTAAGGACACTGAAGCTTTCTTT. Translation gives CASSRTGLGKDTEAFF.

The chain employs TRBV30 and TRBJ1-1; no reliable D call. Between the trimmed V and J ends, which lost 0 bases and 1 base, there was a span of 9 bases. Per germline, CDR1 GTSNPN and CDR2 SVGIG (reference sequence). The CDR3 length is 14 residues. CDR3 coding DNA: TGTGCCTGGAGTGTAATTGCGCCGAACACTGAAGCTTTCTTT. Translating it yields CAWSVIAPNTEAFF.

The rearrangement uses TRBV7-2 and TRBJ2-6; D is ambiguous. CDR1 and CDR2 (germline): SGHTA, FQGNSA. The CDR3 length is 14 residues. V was trimmed by 0 bases and J by 4 bases, leaving 4 bases between them. CDR3 DNA: TGTGCCAGCAGCTTAGCATCGGGGGCCAACGTCCTGACTTTC. Its protein is CASSLASGANVLTF.

The chain combines TRBV12-5 with TRBJ2-5; D call uncertain. V lost 5 bases and J lost 9, with 10 bases in between. Germline loops: CDR1 LGHNT, CDR2 FRNRAP. This CDR3 is built from 11 residues. As DNA, the CDR3 is TGTGCTAGTGGTGCGGTTAGTTCCCAGTACTTC. Translation: CASGAVSSQYF.

This chain joins TRBV6-5 and TRBJ1-5, with 7 bases that match TRBD1. Trimming took 1 base from V and 6 from J; bases not matched to a gene: 6. CDR1 and CDR2 from the germline V gene are MNHEY and SVGAGI. The CDR3 has 15 residues. This CDR3 is CASSYYRGRSQPQHF. The CDR3 bases are TGTGCCAGCAGTTACTATAGGGGGCGCTCTCAGCCCCAGCATTTT.

V usage is TRBV3-1 (or the pseudogene TRBV3-2) and J usage is TRBJ2-3; 7 nucleotides match TRBD2. The CDR3 has 15 residues. The germline gives CDR1 LGHDT, CDR2 YNNKEL (reference sequence). The V segment lost 2 bases and the J segment 2 bases; nucleotides outside the gene matches: 4. This CDR3 reads CASSQLLAATDTQYF. The DNA for the CDR3 is TGTGCCAGCAGCCAACTCCTAGCGGCCACAGATACGCAGTATTTT.

V and J are TRBV14 and TRBJ2-1, with 7 bases fitting TRBD1. The junction had 7 bases not matched to a gene; V was cut back by 5 bases and J by 3 bases. Germline CDR1 SGHDN, CDR2 FVKESK. The CDR3 loop spans 15 amino acids. CDR3 region: CASSSPGTDYNEQFF. DNA of the CDR3: TGTGCCAGCAGCTCACCCGGGACAGACTACAATGAGCAGTTCTTC.

This chain joins TRBV7-9 and TRBJ1-2; D is perhaps TRBD1 (5 bases). This CDR3 region has 15 residues. V lost 5 bases and J lost 4, with 17 bases in between. CDR1 SEHNR and CDR2 FQNEAQ come from the germline V gene (reference sequence). The CDR3 protein is CASSTAPEGVYGYTF. Here the CDR3 DNA reads TGTGCCAGCAGCACAGCCCCCGAAGGGGTCTATGGCTACACCTTC.

This clone has a handful of counts. V gene TRBV27 combines with J gene TRBJ2-5; no clear D. V lost 3 bases, J lost 5 bases, and 13 bases lay in between. Per the germline V gene, CDR1 is MNHEY and CDR2 is SMNVEV (reference sequence). There are 14 residues in the CDR3. CDR3: CASSLRPNYETQYF. CDR3 sequence (DNA): TGTGCCAGCAGTTTGCGACCGAACTACGAGACCCAGTACTTC.

The chain is built from TRBV27 and TRBJ1-5; tentatively, D is TRBD1 (5 bases). The CDR3 totals 17 residues. Trimming pared 2 bases from V and 0 bases from J, leaving 14 bases between. CDR1 is MNHEY, CDR2 SMNVEV, per germline (reference sequence). DNA of the CDR3: TGTGCCAGCAGTTTAAGGTGGGGAGGGGATAGCAATCAGCCCCAGCATTTT. The encoded protein is CASSLRWGGDSNQPQHF.

The chain combines TRBV27 with TRBJ1-5; 8 bases fit TRBD1. In germline, CDR1 is MNHEY, CDR2 SMNVEV (reference sequence). Trimming took 3 bases from V and 7 from J; bases not matched to a gene: 5. The CDR3 covers 14 residues. The CDR3 bases are TGTGCCAGCAGTTTTGCAGGGGGCATCCAGCCCCAGCATTTT. Its protein is CASSFAGGIQPQHF.

This rearrangement joins TRBV15 to TRBJ1-5, with D unresolved. V was clipped by 3 bases and J by 0 bases, with 9 bases between them. CDR1 and CDR2 from the germline V gene are LNHNV and YYDKDF (reference sequence). The CDR3 extends over 15 amino acids. The CDR3 region is CATSSRTVSNQPQHF. In DNA form, the CDR3 reads TGTGCCACCAGCAGTCGGACTGTTAGCAATCAGCCCCAGCATTTT.

The chain couples TRBV11-3 to TRBJ2-1; 14 bases agree with TRBD2. In germline, CDR1 is SGHNT, CDR2 YENEEA. V lost 4 bases, J lost 2 bases, and 10 bases stayed unmatched. The CDR3 consists of 19 residues. CDR3 protein: CASSSPGLAGERPYNEQFF. The CDR3 DNA reads TGTGCCAGCAGCTCCCCGGGACTAGCGGGAGAAAGGCCCTACAATGAGCAGTTCTTC.

Regarding this clone: The sample holds other DNA sequences that translate to the same CDR3. The V and J genes are TRBV11-2 and TRBJ1-1, with TRBD1 matching over 8 bases. Germline trimming cut 1 base from V and 5 bases from J; bases unmatched to any gene: 0. The germline CDR1 and CDR2 sequences are SGHAT and FQNNGV. The CDR3 covers 13 residues. CDR3 amino acids: CASSLGTGTEAFF. The CDR3 DNA follows: TGTGCCAGCAGCTTAGGGACAGGGACTGAAGCTTTCTTT.

This sequence joins TRBV27 and TRBJ2-1; the match to TRBD1 covers 7 bases. This CDR3 spans 13 amino acids. The V gene's germline CDR1 is MNHEY and CDR2 SMNVEV (reference sequence). V was clipped by 0 bases and J by 8 bases; unmatched bases: 1. The CDR3 DNA reads TGTGCCAGCAGTTTATCGAGGGGGCATGAGCAGTTCTTC. It specifies CASSLSRGHEQFF.

This clone is a singleton in its sample. The chain couples TRBV21-1 to TRBJ2-1; the table's D call, TRBD1, has no DNA check behind it. TRBV21-1 is a listed pseudogene. There are 15 residues in the CDR3. The CDR3 nucleotides are TGTGCCAGCAGCAAAGGACAGGGGCCATACAATGAGCAGTTCTTC. Its translation is CASSKGQGPYNEQFF.

The V gene is TRBV7-2, the J gene TRBJ2-7; 10 positions match TRBD2. CDR1 is SGHTA, CDR2 FQGNSA, per germline. Trimming at V came to 2 bases and at J to 6 bases, leaving 4 bases not matched to a gene. This CDR3 region has 14 residues. The CDR3 loop reads CASSLRGLASEQYF. The CDR3 nucleotides read TGTGCCAGCAGCTTACGGGGACTAGCGTCCGAGCAGTACTTC.

The rearrangement uses TRBV20-1 and TRBJ2-3; 9 positions match TRBD2. V lost 3 bases, J lost 0 bases, and 7 bases stayed unmatched. Germline V CDR1 and CDR2: DFQATT, SNEGSKA (reference sequence). The CDR3 extends over 16 amino acids. This chain's CDR3 is CSASGGLAGSTDTQYF. CDR3 in DNA: TGCAGTGCTAGTGGTGGCCTAGCGGGGAGCACAGATACGCAGTATTTT.

The chain has TRBV27 and TRBJ1-1; D remains unclear. Looked up from germline, CDR1 is MNHEY and CDR2 is SMNVEV (reference sequence). The CDR3 spans 12 residues. Trimming left V 8 bases short and J 1 base short, with 8 bases between. CDR3 amino acids: CASARGNTEAFF. The CDR3 DNA is TGTGCCAGCGCCCGCGGGAACACTGAAGCTTTCTTT.

This clone was recorded only once. The rearrangement links TRBV10-1 to TRBJ2-4; D perhaps matches TRBD1 (5 bases). The CDR3 runs 16 residues. CDR1 WNHNN and CDR2 SYGVQD come from the germline V gene (reference sequence). V lost 0 bases and J 7 bases, leaving 16 bases between the germline ends. The DNA of the CDR3 is TGCGCCAGCAGTGAGTCAACAGGCGGAATGGGGAACATTCAGTACTTC. Translated: CASSESTGGMGNIQYF.

This chain joins TRBV18 and TRBJ1-1; D possibly corresponds to TRBD1 (6 bases). Germline CDR1 KGHSH, CDR2 LQKENI. The CDR3 is 14 amino acids. V lost 4 bases, J lost 8 bases, and 17 bases lay in between. The CDR3 DNA reads as TGTGCCAGCTCACTCGATCACAGGGCCCCCGAAGCTTTCTTT. Protein product: CASSLDHRAPEAFF.

The chain has TRBV19 and TRBJ1-6; TRBD1 matches 7 bases. After removal of 4 bases from V and 5 bases from J, the junction contained 14 bases not matched to a gene. The CDR3 sequence is 18 residues long. Germline V gene data show CDR1 as LNHDA and CDR2 as SQIVND (reference sequence). The CDR3 sequence: CASSRKTPGQRNNSPLHF. CDR3 nucleotide sequence: TGTGCCAGTAGTAGAAAAACACCGGGACAGCGTAATAATTCACCCCTCCACTTT. Looking up the rest from reference TRBV19 and TRBJ1-6 gives the full variable domain: DGGITQSPKYLFRKEGQNVTLSCEQNLNHDAMYWYRQDPGQGLRLIYYSQIVNDFQKGDIAEGYSVSREKKESFPLTVTSAQKNPTAFYLCASSRKTPGQRNNSPLHFGNGTRLTVT.

For the CDR3, the DNA is TGCGCCAGCAGCTGGGACAGCAACGATCAGCCCCAGCATTTT. It is translated as CASSWDSNDQPQHF. V usage is TRBV5-1 and J usage is TRBJ1-5, with 7 bases fitting TRBD1. Germline loops: CDR1 SGHRS, CDR2 YFSETQ. The V and J ends lost 3 bases and 5 bases, in that order; junction bases with no gene match: 5. This CDR3 is 14 amino acids long.